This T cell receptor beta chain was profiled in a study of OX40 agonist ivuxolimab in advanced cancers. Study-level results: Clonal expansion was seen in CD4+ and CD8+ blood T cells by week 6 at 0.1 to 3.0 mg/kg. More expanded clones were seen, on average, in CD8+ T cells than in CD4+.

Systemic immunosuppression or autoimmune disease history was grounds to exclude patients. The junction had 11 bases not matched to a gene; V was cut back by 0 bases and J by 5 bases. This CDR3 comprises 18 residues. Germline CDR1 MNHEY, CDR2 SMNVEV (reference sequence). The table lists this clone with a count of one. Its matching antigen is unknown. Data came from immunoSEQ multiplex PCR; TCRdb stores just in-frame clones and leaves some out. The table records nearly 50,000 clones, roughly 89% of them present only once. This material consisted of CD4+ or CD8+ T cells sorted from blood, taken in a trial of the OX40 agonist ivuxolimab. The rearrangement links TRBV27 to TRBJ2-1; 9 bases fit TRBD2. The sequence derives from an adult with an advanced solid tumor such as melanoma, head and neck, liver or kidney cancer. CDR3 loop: CASSLSGERGAMDNEQFF. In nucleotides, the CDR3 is TGTGCCAGCAGTTTATCGGGGGAGCGGGGGGCTATGGACAATGAGCAGTTCTTC.